These 15 T cell receptor beta chains came from one sample sequenced in a study of sequential checkpoint blockade in melanoma. Method: immunoSEQ multiplex PCR; TCRdb's copy keeps in-frame clones and lacks some. Of more than 9,000 clones in the sample, 60% to 80% were seen once. Treatment reported: randomized to nivolumab then ipilimumab (arm A) or the reverse (arm B). The input for sequencing was CD8+ T cells sorted from blood (inferred from file names), taken from a patient given nivolumab and ipilimumab in sequence. These receptors were obtained from a human donor with melanoma.

This rearrangement joins TRBV27 to TRBJ2-3; 7 nucleotides match TRBD2. The CDR3 runs 16 residues. Trimming at V came to 4 bases and at J to 6 bases, leaving 13 bases not matched to a gene. Germline CDR1 reads MNHEY; CDR2 reads SMNVEV (reference sequence). CDR3 sequence: CASSWEGLGQSDTQYF. For the CDR3, the DNA is TGTGCCAGCAGTTGGGAGGGCCTCGGGCAATCGGATACGCAGTATTTT.

The chain recombines TRBV4-2 with TRBJ1-2; no definite D call. The CDR3 runs 13 residues. In germline, CDR1 is LGHNA, CDR2 YNFKEQ. V lost 1 base and J lost 6, with 9 bases in between. The CDR3 sequence: CASSQAPSDGYTF. The CDR3 region has the DNA TGTGCCAGCAGCCAAGCCCCGTCGGATGGCTACACCTTC.

The gene calls are TRBV11-3 and TRBJ2-7; the D gene is possibly TRBD1 (6 bases). V gave up 2 bases and J gave up 2 bases, with 7 bases separating them. Germline values: CDR1 SGHNT, CDR2 YENEEA. The CDR3 has 13 amino acids. The CDR3 coding sequence is TGTGCCAGCAGCTTAACAGGGACCTACGAGCAGTACTTC. This translates into CASSLTGTYEQYF.

This clone is medium-sized. The chain uses TRBV4-1 and TRBJ2-2, with TRBD2 as a possible D gene (5 bases). This CDR3 is built from 15 residues. Trimming took off 4 bases at V and 1 base at J, with 10 bases between the two ends. Germline values: CDR1 MGHRA, CDR2 YSYEKL. The CDR3 bases are TGCGCCAGCAGCCCTTCTAGCATGAACACCGGGGAGCTGTTTTTT. It specifies CASSPSSMNTGELFF.

The V and J genes are TRBV29-1 and TRBJ1-1; maybe TRBD1 (6 bases). V dropped 6 bases and J dropped 4 bases, with 15 bases sitting between them. Germline CDR1 and CDR2: SQVTM and ANQGSEA. The CDR3 is made up of 13 amino acids. In DNA, the CDR3 is TGCAGCGTCAAGACAGGCGAGGGCACTGAAGCTTTCTTT. Protein product: CSVKTGEGTEAFF.

CDR3 sequence reads: CASSLGTDEQYF. Here the CDR3 DNA reads TGTGCCAGCAGCTTAGGCACAGACGAGCAGTACTTC. The chain recombines TRBV7-6 with TRBJ2-7, with unresolved D. V was cut by 1 base and J by 5 bases, with 6 bases left in between. CDR3 length: 12 amino acids. Germline V lookup: CDR1 SGHVS, CDR2 FNYEAQ.

The chain couples TRBV10-2 to TRBJ2-7; tentative D call: TRBD2 (5 bases). Germline V gene data show CDR1 as WSHSY and CDR2 as SAAADI. The CDR3 length is 12 residues. The V gene lost 5 bases and the J gene lost 2 bases, with 7 bases spanning the gap. Here the CDR3 reads CASSSSAYEQYF. CDR3 bases: TGCGCCAGCAGTAGTAGCGCCTACGAGCAGTACTTC.

CDR3 bases: TGTGCCAGTAGTATAACGTCGGGAGGGTTCTACAATGAGCAGTTCTTC. Protein sequence: CASSITSGGFYNEQFF. The chain has TRBV19 and TRBJ2-1; TRBD2 matches at 8 bases. Germline CDR1 is LNHDA and CDR2 is SQIVND (reference sequence). The CDR3 extends over 16 amino acids. V lost 2 bases and J lost 3; bases outside the gene matches: 6.

The rearrangement uses TRBV6-1 and TRBJ2-1; a weak D match, TRBD2 (7 bases). Per germline, CDR1 MNHNS and CDR2 SASEGT. Trimming shortened V by 1 base and J by 10 bases, and 20 bases separated the two germline ends. The CDR3 is made up of 16 amino acids. CDR3 sequence: CASSEDLGGGGREQFF. Written as DNA, the CDR3 is TGTGCCAGCAGTGAAGATTTGGGTGGGGGGGGCCGGGAGCAGTTCTTC.

This clone came up once. This chain joins TRBV11-2 and TRBJ1-1; possible D gene TRBD1, 6 bases. Germline V gene lookup returns CDR1 SGHAT and CDR2 FQNNGV. This CDR3 is 16 amino acids long. V was pared by 5 bases and J by 1 base, with 17 bases between. CDR3 region: CASSPGWVRGNTEAFF. For the CDR3, the DNA is TGTGCCAGCAGCCCGGGGTGGGTCAGGGGGAACACTGAAGCTTTCTTT.

The V gene is TRBV19, the J gene TRBJ2-1; weak D call: TRBD2 (6 bases). Germline CDR1 is LNHDA and CDR2 is SQIVND (reference sequence). Trimming took off 8 bases at V and 6 bases at J, with 17 bases between the two ends. This CDR3 spans 14 amino acids. CDR3 region: CASASTSIGNEQFF. The CDR3, as DNA: TGTGCCAGTGCCTCAACTAGCATCGGCAATGAGCAGTTCTTC.

The genes are TRBV7-9 and TRBJ2-2; D is ambiguous. CDR3 length equals 15 residues. Trimming took 1 base from V and 6 from J, leaving 12 bases between them. Looked up from germline, CDR1 is SEHNR and CDR2 is FQNEAQ (reference sequence). DNA of the CDR3: TGTGCCAGCAGCTTAGAGAACTCCAACGCCGGGGAGCTGTTTTTT. Amino acid sequence: CASSLENSNAGELFF.

This chain links TRBV5-1 with TRBJ1-1; D gene unclear. Germline lookup yields CDR1 SGHRS and CDR2 YFSETQ. The CDR3 consists of 14 residues. Between the trimmed V and J ends, which lost 0 bases and 6 bases, there was a span of 12 bases. The CDR3 protein is CASSLGGFNSEAFF. DNA for the CDR3: TGCGCCAGCAGCTTGGGAGGGTTTAATTCTGAAGCTTTCTTT.

V is TRBV27 and J is TRBJ2-7; TRBD1 agrees at 7 bases. Germline V gene sequence: CDR1 MNHEY, CDR2 SMNVEV (reference sequence). Trimming cost V 2 bases and J 3 bases; bases outside gene matches: 4. The CDR3 loop spans 14 amino acids. The CDR3 region is CASSLRGQYYEQYF. DNA for the CDR3: TGTGCCAGCAGTTTAAGGGGACAGTACTACGAGCAGTACTTC.

CDR3 sequence (DNA): TGTGCCAGCAGCTTAGTTCTGGACACCGTAGGGGAGCAGTACTTC. It specifies CASSLVLDTVGEQYF. The chain has TRBV7-6 and TRBJ2-7, with D possibly matching TRBD1 (5 bases). V shed 1 base and J shed 7 bases, with 17 bases lying between them. Germline V lookup: CDR1 SGHVS, CDR2 FNYEAQ. The CDR3 covers 15 residues.